This TCR beta chain was captured in a study of control samples from healthy donors and cancer patients. Repertoires were generated with immunoSEQ multiplex PCR, while TCRdb's copy carries only in-frame clones and drops some. In the table there are 35,000 to 45,000 clones, roughly 80% of which are singletons. V lost 5 bases and J 3 bases, leaving 4 bases between the germline ends. Germline values: CDR1 SGHTA, CDR2 FQGNSA. The CDR3 runs 12 residues. This clone has more than one count but fewer than ten. The clonotype originates from a man aged 55-75 years in good health. Sequenced: blood. This sequence joins TRBV7-2 and TRBJ2-2; unclear D gene. The CDR3 DNA reads as TGTGCCAGCAGCGCATACACCGGGGAGCTGTTTTTT. Protein sequence: CASSAYTGELFF.